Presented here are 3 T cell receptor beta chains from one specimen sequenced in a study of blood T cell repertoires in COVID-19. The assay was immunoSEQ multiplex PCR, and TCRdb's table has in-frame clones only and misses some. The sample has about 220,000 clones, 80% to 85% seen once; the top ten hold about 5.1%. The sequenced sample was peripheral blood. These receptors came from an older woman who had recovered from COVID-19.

This CDR3 reads CASSLIASSYNEQFF. Here the CDR3 DNA reads TGTGCCAGCAGCCTAATAGCGAGCTCCTACAATGAGCAGTTCTTC. The chain uses TRBV7-2 and TRBJ2-1; D is perhaps TRBD2 (5 bases). CDR1 is SGHTA, CDR2 FQGNSA, per germline. With 5 bases removed from V and 0 bases from J, the gap between germline ends came to 11 bases. The CDR3 consists of 15 residues.

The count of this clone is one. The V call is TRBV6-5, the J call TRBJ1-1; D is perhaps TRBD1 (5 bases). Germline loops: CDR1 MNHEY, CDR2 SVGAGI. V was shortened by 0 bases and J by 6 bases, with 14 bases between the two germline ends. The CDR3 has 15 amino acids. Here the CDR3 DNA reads TGTGCCAGCAGTTACTCGCCGGGGGTATACGCTGAAGCTTTCTTT. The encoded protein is CASSYSPGVYAEAFF.

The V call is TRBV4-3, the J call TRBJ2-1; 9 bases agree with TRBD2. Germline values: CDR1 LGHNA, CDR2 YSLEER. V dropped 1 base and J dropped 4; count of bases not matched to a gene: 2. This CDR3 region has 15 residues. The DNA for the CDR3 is TGCGCCAGCAGCCAAGGACTAGCGGTTTACAATGAGCAGTTCTTC. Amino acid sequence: CASSQGLAVYNEQFF.